The subject of this entry is one T cell receptor beta chain. CDR1 and CDR2 (germline): SGHVS, FQNEAQ. Trimming removed 5 bases from V and 3 bases from J, with 11 bases in between. The CDR3 contains 14 residues. TCRdb itself ran the RT-PCR reads through MiXCR, one entry per CDR3 protein. Of about 960,000 distinct CDR3 sequences in the sample, about 20% were seen once. These data belong to a study of patients and donors after allogeneic stem cell transplantation. The receptor's source is a human donor who was either an allogeneic HSCT recipient or a stem cell or donor lymphocyte infusion donor (not recorded which). It is not recorded whose cells these are; they may come from a transplant donor. The sample consisted of blood, either unsorted or a sorted T cell fraction (not recorded which). This chain uses TRBV7-8 with TRBJ1-5; D not resolved. CDR3 loop: CASSTQINNQPQHF. The DNA for the CDR3 is TGTGCCAGCAGCACCCAAATAAACAATCAGCCCCAGCATTTT.